A selection of T cell receptor beta chains follows, all from one sample in a study of cytomegalovirus exposure and HLA in healthy donors. The method was immunoSEQ multiplex PCR; TCRdb's version includes in-frame clones alone and lacks a portion of them. Of 65,000 to 70,000 clones in the sample, around 70% were seen once. Sequencing was done on a sample of PBMCs. The receptors shown here come from a woman in her 30s in good health and CMV-seronegative. The CDR3 runs from the conserved cysteine through the conserved F or W. D genes are given only for firm matches. The size entry is marked missing in some rows and otherwise reads once, few, many or a size class.

abundance: NA
d_gene: TRBD1
j_gene: TRBJ1-2
v_gene: TRBV27
CDR3nt: TGTGCCAGCAGTTTATGGGGCGGACAGGCAGGGGGTAATGGCTACACCTTC
CDR3aa: CASSLWGGQAGGNGYTF

abundance: NA
d_gene: NA
j_gene: TRBJ1-4
v_gene: TRBV30
CDR3nt: TGTGCCTGGGGCGGGCAGGCCACTAATGAAAAACTGTTTTTT
CDR3aa: CAWGGQATNEKLFF

abundance: NA
d_gene: NA
j_gene: TRBJ2-3
v_gene: TRBV2
CDR3nt: TGTGCCAGCAGTGGGGTCCGCGGTACAGATACGCAGTATTTT
CDR3aa: CASSGVRGTDTQYF

abundance: NA
d_gene: TRBD1
j_gene: TRBJ1-1
v_gene: TRBV5-1
CDR3nt: TGCGCCAGCAGCCTGGAGGGGGCCCCGAACACTGAAGCTTTCTTT
CDR3aa: CASSLEGAPNTEAFF

abundance: once
d_gene: NA
j_gene: TRBJ1-3
v_gene: TRBV28
CDR3nt: TGTGCCAGCAGTCTTACGGTGTTCAGGCATTCGGAAGGAAACACCATATATTTT
CDR3aa: CASSLTVFRHSEGNTIYF

abundance: few
d_gene: NA
j_gene: TRBJ2-6
v_gene: TRBV19
CDR3nt: TGTGCCAGTTTCGTCTCTGGGGCCAACGTCCTGACTTTC
CDR3aa: CASFVSGANVLTF

abundance: NA
d_gene: TRBD1
j_gene: TRBJ1-2
v_gene: TRBV6-1
CDR3nt: TGTGCCAGCAGTGAAATGGCCCTCAGCTCGCACTGGGCAGGGGGATTGGACTATGGCTACACCTTC
CDR3aa: CASSEMALSSHWAGGLDYGYTF

abundance: NA
d_gene: TRBD1
j_gene: TRBJ1-1
v_gene: TRBV6-5
CDR3nt: TGTGCCAGCAAAACGACAGGGGGAAGAGCTTTCTTT
CDR3aa: CASKTTGGRAFF

abundance: NA
d_gene: TRBD2
j_gene: TRBJ2-2
v_gene: TRBV4-1
CDR3nt: TGCGCCAGCAGCCAAGATTGGCGGGGGGGCTCCGGGGAGCTGTTTTTT
CDR3aa: CASSQDWRGGSGELFF

abundance: NA
d_gene: TRBD1
j_gene: TRBJ2-3
v_gene: TRBV6-6
CDR3nt: TGTGCCAGCACCGAGGGACAGGGCTCAGATACGCAGTATTTT
CDR3aa: CASTEGQGSDTQYF

abundance: once
d_gene: NA
j_gene: TRBJ1-1
v_gene: TRBV19
CDR3nt: TGTGCCAGTAGTATCAGGGCAGCCACTGAAGCTTTCTTT
CDR3aa: CASSIRAATEAFF

abundance: NA
d_gene: NA
j_gene: TRBJ1-1
v_gene: TRBV2
CDR3nt: TGTGCCAGCAAATCTGGGCCGAATGAAGCTTTCTTT
CDR3aa: CASKSGPNEAFF

abundance: NA
d_gene: NA
j_gene: TRBJ2-2
v_gene: TRBV5-4
CDR3nt: TGTGCCAGCAGCTTTTCAGGGAACACCGGGGAGCTGTTTTTT
CDR3aa: CASSFSGNTGELFF

abundance: NA
d_gene: TRBD2
j_gene: TRBJ2-7
v_gene: TRBV5-1
CDR3nt: TGCGCCAGCAGCTTGGGTAGCGGGGGCAAAACCTACGAGCAGTACTTC
CDR3aa: CASSLGSGGKTYEQYF

abundance: NA
d_gene: NA
j_gene: TRBJ2-3
v_gene: TRBV18
CDR3nt: TGTGCCAGCTCACCACCAAACAGGGCAACAGATACGCAGTATTTT
CDR3aa: CASSPPNRATDTQYF

abundance: NA
d_gene: NA
j_gene: TRBJ2-7
v_gene: TRBV6-5
CDR3nt: TGTGCCAGCAGTTACGCAGGGGTCTACGAGCAGTACTTC
CDR3aa: CASSYAGVYEQYF

abundance: once
d_gene: NA
j_gene: TRBJ2-2
v_gene: TRBV27
CDR3nt: TGTGCCAGCAGTTCTCAAGAGTTTAACACCGGGGAGCTGTTTTTT
CDR3aa: CASSSQEFNTGELFF

abundance: NA
d_gene: NA
j_gene: TRBJ2-3
v_gene: TRBV5-1
CDR3nt: TGCGCCAGCAGCTTCACGCGGGGTTCAGATACGCAGTATTTT
CDR3aa: CASSFTRGSDTQYF

abundance: few
d_gene: TRBD1
j_gene: TRBJ1-4
v_gene: TRBV7-8
CDR3nt: TGTGCCAGCAGCTCGTTTAGGGCAGGGGGGCGAGAAAAACTGTTTTTT
CDR3aa: CASSSFRAGGREKLFF

abundance: NA
d_gene: TRBD1
j_gene: TRBJ1-2
v_gene: TRBV7-3
CDR3nt: TGTGCCAGCAGCTCCCCTGACAGGGCGGACTATGGCTACACCTTC
CDR3aa: CASSSPDRADYGYTF

abundance: NA
d_gene: TRBD1
j_gene: TRBJ1-1
v_gene: TRBV29-1
CDR3nt: TGCAGCGTTTTAGCCGGGACAGCCAACACTGAAGCTTTCTTT
CDR3aa: CSVLAGTANTEAFF

abundance: few
d_gene: NA
j_gene: TRBJ2-1
v_gene: TRBV5-1
CDR3nt: TGCGCCAGCACCCCATCAGGGGCTGTGGGCAATGAGCAGTTCTTC
CDR3aa: CASTPSGAVGNEQFF

abundance: NA
d_gene: NA
j_gene: TRBJ1-1
v_gene: TRBV7-2
CDR3nt: TGTGCCAGCAGCCCAGCGGGACTCAGGGACACTGAAGCTTTCTTT
CDR3aa: CASSPAGLRDTEAFF

abundance: NA
d_gene: NA
j_gene: TRBJ1-6
v_gene: TRBV6-4
CDR3nt: TGTGCCAGCAGAGCTTATGGGGCGGCGGATCAAAATTCACCCCTCCACTTT
CDR3aa: CASRAYGAADQNSPLHF

abundance: NA
d_gene: NA
j_gene: TRBJ1-2
v_gene: TRBV5-1
CDR3nt: TGCGCCAGCAGCTTGGGTACAGGCAACTATGGCTACACCTTC
CDR3aa: CASSLGTGNYGYTF

abundance: NA
d_gene: NA
j_gene: TRBJ2-7
v_gene: TRBV7-3
CDR3nt: TGTGCCAGCAGCTTAAGGGCAGGGTACACCTACGAGCAGTACTTC
CDR3aa: CASSLRAGYTYEQYF

abundance: few
d_gene: TRBD1
j_gene: TRBJ1-1
v_gene: TRBV2
CDR3nt: TGTGCCACCAGCATTGGGGCAGGGGGCGTGGTAGACACTGAAGCTTTCTTT
CDR3aa: CATSIGAGGVVDTEAFF

abundance: few
d_gene: TRBD1
j_gene: TRBJ1-1
v_gene: TRBV2
CDR3nt: TGTGCCAGAAACATCGGGACAGGGTTGGCGAACACTGAAGCTTTCTTT
CDR3aa: CARNIGTGLANTEAFF

abundance: NA
d_gene: NA
j_gene: TRBJ2-1
v_gene: TRBV15
CDR3nt: TGTGCCACCAGCCCTCTGGAGGACAGCCCGTACAATGAGCAGTTCTTC
CDR3aa: CATSPLEDSPYNEQFF

abundance: NA
d_gene: NA
j_gene: TRBJ1-4
v_gene: TRBV7-8
CDR3nt: TGTGCCAGCAGCTTCCGAGGGCCCCGGGTGGGGGAAAAACTGTTTTTT
CDR3aa: CASSFRGPRVGEKLFF

abundance: NA
d_gene: NA
j_gene: TRBJ2-5
v_gene: TRBV5-1
CDR3nt: TGCGCCAGCAGCTCTGGAGGGGTCAATGGAGAGACCCAGTACTTC
CDR3aa: CASSSGGVNGETQYF

abundance: few
d_gene: NA
j_gene: TRBJ1-4
v_gene: TRBV5-1
CDR3nt: TGCGCCAGCCGCCGGGACTCAACTAATGAAAAACTGTTTTTT
CDR3aa: CASRRDSTNEKLFF

abundance: NA
d_gene: NA
j_gene: TRBJ2-5
v_gene: TRBV7-9
CDR3nt: TGTGCCAGCAGCCCAGGAGAGACCCAGTACTTC
CDR3aa: CASSPGETQYF

abundance: NA
d_gene: NA
j_gene: TRBJ2-5
v_gene: TRBV7-9
CDR3nt: TGTGCCAGCAGCCTATTTGGTGGAGGGGGCGTGGGGACCCAGTACTTC
CDR3aa: CASSLFGGGGVGTQYF

abundance: NA
d_gene: TRBD2
j_gene: TRBJ2-5
v_gene: TRBV30
CDR3nt: TGTGCCTGGAGTGCTCTAGCGGGGGGCGGGGAGACCCAGTACTTC
CDR3aa: CAWSALAGGGETQYF

abundance: NA
d_gene: NA
j_gene: TRBJ1-1
v_gene: TRBV2
CDR3nt: TGTGCCAGCAGTATCGACAGGTTGAACACTGAAGCTTTCTTT
CDR3aa: CASSIDRLNTEAFF

abundance: NA
d_gene: TRBD1
j_gene: TRBJ1-4
v_gene: TRBV4-3
CDR3nt: TGCGCCAGCAGCTCACGAGGGACAGTGCTAGGGGAAAAACTGTTTTTT
CDR3aa: CASSSRGTVLGEKLFF

abundance: NA
d_gene: NA
j_gene: TRBJ1-3
v_gene: TRBV2
CDR3nt: TGTGCCAGCAGTGAAATGTGGGCAGGGACTGGAAACACCATATATTTT
CDR3aa: CASSEMWAGTGNTIYF

abundance: few
d_gene: NA
j_gene: TRBJ1-3
v_gene: TRBV27
CDR3nt: TGTGCCAGCAGACTGGACAGTACTTCTGGAAACACCATATATTTT
CDR3aa: CASRLDSTSGNTIYF

abundance: NA
d_gene: TRBD1
j_gene: TRBJ1-5
v_gene: TRBV5-1
CDR3nt: TGCGCCAGCAGCTTGACAGGGGAGGATCAGCCCCAGCATTTT
CDR3aa: CASSLTGEDQPQHF

abundance: few
d_gene: NA
j_gene: TRBJ2-7
v_gene: TRBV9
CDR3nt: TGTGCCAGCAGCGTAGCCTCTCAGGGGTTCCACGAGCAGTACTTC
CDR3aa: CASSVASQGFHEQYF